A single T cell receptor (beta chain) is shown here with its context. The germline CDR1 and CDR2 sequences are GTSNPN and SVGIG (reference sequence). V was cut by 0 bases and J by 7 bases, with 6 bases left in between. The CDR3 covers 11 residues. The sample originates from a study of T cell responses to AZD1222 COVID-19 vaccine. Sequencing was performed with immunoSEQ multiplex PCR; in TCRdb, only in-frame clones are kept and a portion is missing. The table shows some 130,000 clones, with 90% to 95% occurring only once. J is TRBJ1-1 and V is TRBV30; D gene uncertain. This sample comprised peripheral blood, obtained 28 days after the second AZD1222 dose. The sequence was collected from an adult who received the AZD1222 COVID-19 vaccine. The CDR3 DNA reads TGTGCCTGGAGTGTTGGGATTGAAGCTTTCTTT. Protein sequence: CAWSVGIEAFF.